This T cell receptor (beta chain) was identified in a study of response to subunit inactivated influenza vaccine. TCRdb itself ran the RT-PCR reads through MiXCR, one entry per CDR3 protein. The table shows about 180,000 distinct CDR3 sequences, with 9.2% occurring only once. This TCR came from a man aged 50 to 59 who received an inactivated influenza vaccine. The source was non-naive T cells sorted from PBMCs, collected on the day of vaccination.

The CDR3 DNA sequence: TGTGCCAGCAGCCTAGCCCGAAGTAAAGGAAACACCATATATTTT. This codes for CASSLARSKGNTIYF. The chain links TRBV13 to TRBJ1-3; no definite D call. The CDR3 extends over 15 amino acids. Germline V lookup: CDR1 PRHDT, CDR2 FYEKMQ (reference sequence). V was pared by 5 bases and J by 4 bases, with 15 bases between.